These 17 T cell receptor beta chains share one sample of origin, sequenced in a study of T cell responses to AZD1222 COVID-19 vaccine. Measured with immunoSEQ multiplex PCR; TCRdb has only the in-frame clones, and not every one. The sample holds under 200,000 clones, 90% to 95% seen once. Material: peripheral blood, obtained on day 0 of AZD1222 vaccination. The receptors were sampled from an adult in good health.

The genes are TRBV3-1 (or the pseudogene TRBV3-2) and TRBJ2-3, with TRBD2 identical over 12 bases. The CDR3 contains 16 residues. The germline V gene has CDR1 LGHDT and CDR2 YNNKEL (reference sequence). J lost 2 bases, V lost 3 bases, and 3 bases had no gene match. DNA for the CDR3: TGTGCCAGCAGCCATCCTAGCGGGGGGGTCACAGATACGCAGTATTTT. Its translation is CASSHPSGGVTDTQYF.

This chain links TRBV29-1 with TRBJ2-6; the match to TRBD1 covers 9 bases. The CDR3 sequence is 14 residues long. Germline trimming cut 6 bases from V and 3 bases from J; bases unmatched to any gene: 3. CDR1 is SQVTM and CDR2 is ANQGSEA in the germline V gene. This CDR3 reads CSVGDRDGANVLTF. The DNA for the CDR3 is TGCAGCGTCGGGGACAGGGATGGGGCCAACGTCCTGACTTTC.

The rearrangement joins TRBV7-2 to TRBJ1-2, with D unclear. V shed 1 base and J shed 2 bases, with 8 bases lying between them. Germline CDR1 and CDR2: SGHTA and FQGNSA. The CDR3 runs to 14 residues. CDR3 sequence: CASSLDRANYGYTF. In DNA form, the CDR3 reads TGTGCCAGCAGCTTAGATAGGGCCAACTATGGCTACACCTTC.

The sample holds one count of this clone. The chain uses TRBV20-1 and TRBJ1-1, with 8 bases lining up with TRBD1. This CDR3 contains 16 residues. Germline V gene lookup returns CDR1 DFQATT and CDR2 SNEGSKA (reference sequence). V gave up 3 bases and J gave up 8 bases; unmatched junction bases: 17. CDR3 sequence (DNA): TGCAGTGCTAGTCTCGGACAGGGCCAATACTGGGGGGAAGCTTTCTTT. Protein product: CSASLGQGQYWGEAFF.

This clone was detected a few times. The chain has TRBV3-1 (or the pseudogene TRBV3-2) and TRBJ1-3; no clear D gene. CDR1 and CDR2 from the germline V gene are LGHDT and YNNKEL (reference sequence). The CDR3 sequence is 15 residues long. V was cut by 1 base and J by 0 bases, with 7 bases left in between. The CDR3 region has the DNA TGTGCCAGCAGCCAAGGGATCTTCTCTGGAAACACCATATATTTT. Residues: CASSQGIFSGNTIYF.

In its sample, this clone was seen once. The chain recombines TRBV27 with TRBJ1-1; D might be TRBD1 (5 bases). The CDR3 runs 13 residues. Germline V lookup: CDR1 MNHEY, CDR2 SMNVEV (reference sequence). V dropped 2 bases and J dropped 7 bases, with 11 bases sitting between them. In nucleotides, the CDR3 is TGTGCCAGCAGTTTAATGGGGGGAAGTGAAGCTTTCTTT. This encodes CASSLMGGSEAFF.

This chain links TRBV5-6 with TRBJ2-6; 7 bases are shared with TRBD2. J was trimmed by 5 bases and V by 6 bases; bases with no gene match: 14. Germline V gene data show CDR1 as SGHDT and CDR2 as YYEEEE. The CDR3 runs to 17 residues. The CDR3 region is CASIPSSGAPRANVLTF. CDR3 nucleotides: TGTGCCAGCATCCCGTCAAGCGGGGCACCAAGGGCCAACGTCCTGACTTTC.

This rearrangement joins TRBV12-3 or TRBV12-4 to TRBJ2-2, with D perhaps matching TRBD1 or TRBD2 (5 bases each). Trimming pared 8 bases from V and 4 bases from J, leaving 8 bases between. The CDR3 sequence is 12 residues long. CDR3 sequence (DNA): TGTGCCAGCGGGGACGGCACCGGGGAGCTGTTTTTT. Translating gives CASGDGTGELFF.

V usage is TRBV11-2 and J usage is TRBJ2-2, with D unresolved. There are 15 residues in the CDR3. V was shortened by 0 bases and J by 6 bases, with 11 bases between the two germline ends. The germline CDR1 and CDR2 sequences are SGHAT and FQNNGV. The CDR3 is CASSLDFALAGELFF. CDR3 DNA: TGTGCCAGCAGCTTAGATTTCGCGTTGGCCGGGGAGCTGTTTTTT.

This clone was seen only a few times. The chain links TRBV4-1 to TRBJ1-6; TRBD1 matches at 9 bases. Germline V gene data show CDR1 as MGHRA and CDR2 as YSYEKL. The V segment lost 3 bases and the J segment 9 bases; nucleotides outside the gene matches: 9. The CDR3 is 16 residues long. CDR3 DNA sequence: TGCGCCAGCAGCCACATGGGACAGGGTACTGGTTCACCCCTCCACTTT. Protein: CASSHMGQGTGSPLHF.

This clone was observed once. The CDR3 sequence: CASSTRGNNSPLHF. Here the CDR3 DNA reads TGTGCCAGTAGTACCCGTGGAAATAATTCACCCCTCCACTTT. V gene TRBV19 combines with J gene TRBJ1-6; D call uncertain. V was cut by 4 bases and J by 5 bases, with 9 bases left in between. The germline gives CDR1 LNHDA, CDR2 SQIVND (reference sequence). The CDR3 length is 14 residues.

This clone appeared once. The chain recombines TRBV3-1 (or the pseudogene TRBV3-2) with TRBJ2-4; D is unclear. Between the trimmed V and J ends, which lost 4 bases and 0 bases, there was a span of 7 bases. This CDR3 spans 14 amino acids. CDR1 is LGHDT and CDR2 is YNNKEL in the germline V gene (reference sequence). CDR3 sequence: CASSPAVAKNIQYF. Written as DNA, the CDR3 is TGTGCCAGCAGCCCTGCAGTAGCCAAAAACATTCAGTACTTC.

The J gene is TRBJ2-7, the V gene TRBV18, with D perhaps matching TRBD1 (6 bases). V was shortened by 5 bases and J by 6 bases, with 11 bases between the two germline ends. The CDR3 totals 12 residues. Germline V gene sequence: CDR1 KGHSH, CDR2 LQKENI. The CDR3 nucleotides read TGTGCCAGCTCAACAGACAGGTCCGAGCAGTACTTC. Translation gives CASSTDRSEQYF.

This chain joins TRBV4-3 and TRBJ2-5; perhaps D is TRBD1 or TRBD2 (5 bases each). This CDR3 contains 16 residues. The germline V gene has CDR1 LGHNA and CDR2 YSLEER. Deletions cut 2 bases from V and 4 bases from J, with 17 bases between. CDR3 protein: CASSQSSWGFGETQYF. The CDR3 nucleotides are TGCGCCAGCAGCCAATCTAGTTGGGGGTTCGGAGAGACCCAGTACTTC.

The CDR3 is CASNPWTALNNQPQHF. The CDR3 nucleotides read TGTGCCAGCAATCCGTGGACGGCCCTGAACAATCAGCCCCAGCATTTT. This chain uses TRBV28 with TRBJ1-5; D unresolved. The CDR3 is made up of 16 amino acids. V was trimmed by 7 bases and J by 3 bases, leaving 19 bases between them. Germline values: CDR1 MDHEN, CDR2 SYDVKM.

The chain combines TRBV20-1 with TRBJ2-7; weak D call: TRBD1 (6 bases). V dropped 3 bases and J dropped 5 bases, with 20 bases sitting between them. Germline CDR1 and CDR2: DFQATT and SNEGSKA (reference sequence). The CDR3 has 15 residues. CDR3 sequence: CSASKGAGEGDEQYF. The CDR3 DNA reads TGCAGTGCTAGTAAAGGGGCAGGGGAAGGGGACGAGCAGTACTTC.

The genes are TRBV30 and TRBJ1-6, with 8 bases fitting TRBD1. Looked up from germline, CDR1 is GTSNPN and CDR2 is SVGIG (reference sequence). The CDR3 sequence is 13 residues long. V shed 3 bases and J 9 bases; nucleotides not matched to a gene: 4. In DNA form, the CDR3 reads TGTGCCTGGAGCGGACAGGGAGGTTCACCCCTCCACTTT. Translated: CAWSGQGGSPLHF.